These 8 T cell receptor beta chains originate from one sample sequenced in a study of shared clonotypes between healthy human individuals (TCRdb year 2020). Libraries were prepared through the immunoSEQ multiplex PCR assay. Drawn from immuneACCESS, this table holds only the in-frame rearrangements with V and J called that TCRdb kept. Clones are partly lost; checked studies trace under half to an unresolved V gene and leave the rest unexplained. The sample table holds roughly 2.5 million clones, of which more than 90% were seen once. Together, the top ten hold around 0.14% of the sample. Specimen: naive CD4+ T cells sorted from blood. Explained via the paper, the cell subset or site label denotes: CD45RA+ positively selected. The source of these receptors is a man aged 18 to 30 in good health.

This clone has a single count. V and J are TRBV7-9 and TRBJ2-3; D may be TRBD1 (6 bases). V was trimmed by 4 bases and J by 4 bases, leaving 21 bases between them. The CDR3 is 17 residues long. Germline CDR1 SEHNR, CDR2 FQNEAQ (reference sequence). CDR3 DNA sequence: TGTGCCAGCAGCTACCTCCCACAGGGTGGTTTTGCAGATACGCAGTATTTT. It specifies CASSYLPQGGFADTQYF.

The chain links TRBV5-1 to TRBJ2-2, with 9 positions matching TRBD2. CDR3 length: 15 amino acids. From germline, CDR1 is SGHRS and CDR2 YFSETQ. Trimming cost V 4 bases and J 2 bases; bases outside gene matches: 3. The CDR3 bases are TGCGCCAGCAGCGCTAGCGGGATCAACACCGGGGAGCTGTTTTTT. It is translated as CASSASGINTGELFF. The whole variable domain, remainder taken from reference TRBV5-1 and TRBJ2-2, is KAGVTQTPRYLIKTRGQQVTLSCSPISGHRSVSWYQQTPGQGLQFLFEYFSETQRNKGNFPGRFSGRQFSNSRSEMNVSTLELGDSALYLCASSASGINTGELFFGEGSRLTVL.

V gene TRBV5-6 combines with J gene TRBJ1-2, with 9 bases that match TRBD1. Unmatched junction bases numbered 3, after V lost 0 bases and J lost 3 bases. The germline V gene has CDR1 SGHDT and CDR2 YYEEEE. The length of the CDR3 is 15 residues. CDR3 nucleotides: TGTGCCAGCAGCTTGGGTACAGGGGGCGACTATGGCTACACCTTC. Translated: CASSLGTGGDYGYTF.

CDR3 protein: CASSIGAGAGETQYF. CDR3 DNA sequence: TGTGCCAGTAGTATAGGCGCAGGGGCGGGAGAGACCCAGTACTTC. The chain links TRBV19 to TRBJ2-5; TRBD1 might be the D (6 bases). Trimming removed 1 base from V and 4 bases from J, with 13 bases in between. CDR1 and CDR2 from the germline V gene are LNHDA and SQIVND (reference sequence). The CDR3 runs to 15 residues.

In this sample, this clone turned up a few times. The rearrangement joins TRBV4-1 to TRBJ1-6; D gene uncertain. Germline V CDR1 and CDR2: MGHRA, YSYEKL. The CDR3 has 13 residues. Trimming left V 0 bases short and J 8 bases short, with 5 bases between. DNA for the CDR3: TGCGCCAGCAGCCAAGACTTGTATTCACCCCTCCACTTT. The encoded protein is CASSQDLYSPLHF.

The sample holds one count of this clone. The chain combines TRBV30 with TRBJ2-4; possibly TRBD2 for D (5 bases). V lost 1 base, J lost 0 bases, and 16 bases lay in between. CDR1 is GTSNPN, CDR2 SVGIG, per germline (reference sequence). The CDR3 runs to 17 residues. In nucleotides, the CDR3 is TGTGCCTGGAGTGCCCCCGAGGACTTTTTAGCCAAAAACATTCAGTACTTC. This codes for CAWSAPEDFLAKNIQYF.

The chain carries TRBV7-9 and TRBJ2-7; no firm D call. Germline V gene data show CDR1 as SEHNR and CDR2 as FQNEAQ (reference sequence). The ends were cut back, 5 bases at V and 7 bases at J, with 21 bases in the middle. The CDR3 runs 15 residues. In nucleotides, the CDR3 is TGTGCCAGCAGCCGTTTACTTACAACCGAGGAAGAGCAGTACTTC. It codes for CASSRLLTTEEEQYF.

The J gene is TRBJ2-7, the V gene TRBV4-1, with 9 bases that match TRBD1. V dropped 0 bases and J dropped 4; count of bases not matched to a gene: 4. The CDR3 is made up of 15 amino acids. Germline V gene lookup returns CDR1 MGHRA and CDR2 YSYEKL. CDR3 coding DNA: TGCGCCAGCAGCCAAGACCGCGACAGGGGGTACGAGCAGTACTTC. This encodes CASSQDRDRGYEQYF.